Presented here are 9 T cell receptor beta chains from one specimen sequenced in a study of T cell changes during pregnancy in multiple sclerosis. Only in-frame clones appear in the TCRdb table, and some are missing; sequencing was by immunoSEQ multiplex PCR. The data hold approximately 68,000 clones, with approximately 93% observed a single time. Source: peripheral blood, taken in the second trimester of pregnancy. Receptors originate from a female donor with multiple sclerosis, enrolled in a pregnancy study.

The rearrangement uses TRBV30 and TRBJ1-4; D is perhaps TRBD1 (6 bases). V was clipped by 1 base and J by 12 bases, with 9 bases between them. The CDR3 runs 11 residues. CDR1 is GTSNPN, CDR2 SVGIG, per germline (reference sequence). For the CDR3, the DNA is TGTGCCTGGAGTGAAGGGGGGGAACTGTTTTTT. This translates into CAWSEGGELFF.

The rearrangement links TRBV7-9 to TRBJ2-7; D is perhaps TRBD1 (5 bases). The CDR3 has 12 residues. V gave up 5 bases and J gave up 2 bases, with 7 bases separating them. Germline values: CDR1 SEHNR, CDR2 FQNEAQ (reference sequence). The CDR3 coding sequence is TGTGCCAGCAGCGACAGAACCTACGAGCAGTACTTC. Translating gives CASSDRTYEQYF.

The CDR3 loop is CASSLAGPDSPLHF. CDR3 sequence (DNA): TGTGCCAGCAGCCTGGCGGGGCCGGATTCACCCCTCCACTTT. The chain employs TRBV7-9 and TRBJ1-6, with a possible D match to TRBD1 (5 bases). The CDR3 has 14 amino acids. Germline CDR1 is SEHNR and CDR2 is FQNEAQ (reference sequence). The V end was cut by 5 bases, the J end by 8 bases, with 13 bases between.

This clone was seen only once. The CDR3 spells CASSAPTGGLAGELFF. The DNA for the CDR3 is TGCGCCAGCAGCGCCCCGACAGGGGGCCTCGCCGGGGAGCTGTTTTTT. The chain is built from TRBV4-3 and TRBJ2-2; 10 bases are a match to TRBD1. CDR1 and CDR2 from the germline V gene are LGHNA and YSLEER. The CDR3 is made up of 16 amino acids. Trimming took 5 bases from V and 6 from J; bases not matched to a gene: 9.

This rearrangement joins TRBV6-1 to TRBJ2-7; 11 positions agree with TRBD2. Germline values: CDR1 MNHNS, CDR2 SASEGT. The CDR3 has 15 residues. V lost 7 bases, J lost 3 bases, and 8 bases stayed unmatched. The CDR3 sequence is CASIELAGVYYEQYF. In DNA form, the CDR3 reads TGTGCCAGCATCGAACTAGCGGGGGTCTACTACGAGCAGTACTTC.

This rearrangement joins TRBV4-3 to TRBJ2-5; weak D call: TRBD2 (5 bases). Germline V lookup: CDR1 LGHNA, CDR2 YSLEER. This CDR3 has 16 residues. Trimming took 0 bases from V and 4 from J, leaving 15 bases between them. The CDR3 bases are TGCGCCAGCAGCCAAGATGGAAAGGGTAGCGTAGAGACCCAGTACTTC. Its protein is CASSQDGKGSVETQYF.

This clone was counted a few times. The V gene is TRBV4-1, the J gene TRBJ2-7; 8 nucleotides line up with TRBD1. V gave up 5 bases and J gave up 0 bases; unmatched junction bases: 6. CDR3 size: 15 residues. Germline values: CDR1 MGHRA, CDR2 YSYEKL. CDR3 sequence reads: CASSYQGAASYEQYF. The CDR3 bases are TGCGCCAGCAGCTACCAGGGGGCCGCCTCCTACGAGCAGTACTTC.

V usage is TRBV2 and J usage is TRBJ1-1; 7 bases match TRBD1. V dropped 6 bases and J dropped 2; count of bases not matched to a gene: 6. The CDR3 has 14 residues. Germline-derived CDR1 and CDR2 are SNHLY and FYNNEI. DNA of the CDR3: TGTGCCAGCAGGATGGGACAGCTAAACACTGAAGCTTTCTTT. Amino acid sequence: CASRMGQLNTEAFF.

This clone was counted a single time. The V call is TRBV25-1, the J call TRBJ1-1, with 8 bases matching TRBD1. The CDR3 has 13 amino acids. In germline, CDR1 is MGHDK, CDR2 SYGVNS. The J segment lost 2 bases and the V segment lost 6 bases, leaving 2 bases of the junction unmatched. Here the CDR3 reads CASRGQANTEAFF. CDR3 DNA sequence: TGTGCCAGCAGGGGACAGGCCAACACTGAAGCTTTCTTT.